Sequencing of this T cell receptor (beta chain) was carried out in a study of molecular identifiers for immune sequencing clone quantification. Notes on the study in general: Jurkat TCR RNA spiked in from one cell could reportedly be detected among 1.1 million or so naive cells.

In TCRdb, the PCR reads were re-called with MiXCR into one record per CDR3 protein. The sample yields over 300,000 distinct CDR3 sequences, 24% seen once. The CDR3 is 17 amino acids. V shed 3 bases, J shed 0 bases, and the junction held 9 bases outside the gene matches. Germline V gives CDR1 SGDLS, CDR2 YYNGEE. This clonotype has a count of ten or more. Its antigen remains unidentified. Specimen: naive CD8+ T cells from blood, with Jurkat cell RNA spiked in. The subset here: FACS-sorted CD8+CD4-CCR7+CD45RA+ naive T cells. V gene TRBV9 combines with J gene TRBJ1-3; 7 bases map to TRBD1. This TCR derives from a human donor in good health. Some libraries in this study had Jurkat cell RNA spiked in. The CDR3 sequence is CASSARDSYYSGNTIYF. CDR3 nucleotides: TGTGCCAGCAGCGCCAGGGACAGCTACTACTCTGGAAACACCATATATTTT.